Sequencing of this T cell receptor beta chain was carried out in a study of T cell repertoires in cytomegalovirus infection. Germline V CDR1 and CDR2: MGHRA, YSYEKL. This CDR3 region has 16 residues. V was pared by 3 bases and J by 2 bases, with 7 bases of the junction left unmatched. Study-wide findings and caveats: Carriers of CMV and the relevant HLA type were discriminated by public TCR beta frequency.

TCRdb independently ran MiXCR on the reads; one entry per CDR3 protein. Here the sample spans over 250,000 distinct CDR3 sequences, roughly a fifth being singletons. Turning to this clonotype: The antigen remains undetermined.

The material sequenced was cultured PBMCs, taken from culture after CMV antigen stimulation. The receptor's source is a human donor in good health (CMV status not recorded). Some clones in this sample may be carry-over from other donors' samples. The rearrangement uses TRBV4-1 and TRBJ2-5; 9 bases are shared with TRBD1. CDR3 amino acids: CASSQEGQGVQETQYF. CDR3 DNA sequence: TGCGCCAGCAGCCAGGAGGGACAGGGAGTACAAGAGACCCAGTACTTC.